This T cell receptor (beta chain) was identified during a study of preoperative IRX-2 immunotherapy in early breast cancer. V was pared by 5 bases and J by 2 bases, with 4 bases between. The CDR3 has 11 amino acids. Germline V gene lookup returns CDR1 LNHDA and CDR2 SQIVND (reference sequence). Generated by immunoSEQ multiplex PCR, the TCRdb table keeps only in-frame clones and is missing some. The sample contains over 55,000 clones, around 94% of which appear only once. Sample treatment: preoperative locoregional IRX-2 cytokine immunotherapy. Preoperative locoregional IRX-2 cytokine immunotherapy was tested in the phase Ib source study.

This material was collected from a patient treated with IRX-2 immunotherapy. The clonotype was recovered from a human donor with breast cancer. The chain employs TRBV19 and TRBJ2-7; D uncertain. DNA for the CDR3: TGTGCCAGTAGTGGCGCCTACGAGCAGTACTTC. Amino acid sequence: CASSGAYEQYF.